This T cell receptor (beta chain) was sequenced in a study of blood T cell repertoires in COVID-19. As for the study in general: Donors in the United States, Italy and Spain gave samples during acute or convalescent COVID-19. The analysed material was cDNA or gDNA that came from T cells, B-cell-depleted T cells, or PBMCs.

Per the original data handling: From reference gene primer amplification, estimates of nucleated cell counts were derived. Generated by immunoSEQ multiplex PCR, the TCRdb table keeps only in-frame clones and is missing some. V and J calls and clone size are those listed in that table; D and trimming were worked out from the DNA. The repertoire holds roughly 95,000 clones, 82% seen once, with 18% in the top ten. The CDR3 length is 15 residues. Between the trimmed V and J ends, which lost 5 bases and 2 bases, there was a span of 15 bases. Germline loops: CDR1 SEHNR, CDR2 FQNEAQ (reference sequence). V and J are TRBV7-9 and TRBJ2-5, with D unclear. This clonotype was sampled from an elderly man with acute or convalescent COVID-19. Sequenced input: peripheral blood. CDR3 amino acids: CASSARRRYQETQYF. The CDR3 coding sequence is TGTGCCAGCAGCGCTCGTCGGAGATATCAAGAGACCCAGTACTTC.